The 14 T cell receptor beta chains below come from one sample, sequenced in a study of blood T cell repertoires in COVID-19. Libraries were prepared by immunoSEQ multiplex PCR; TCRdb keeps only in-frame clonotypes and omits some of them. The data show under 300,000 clones, with more than 80% seen just once and around 5.9% held by the top ten. The sequenced material came from peripheral blood. The receptors come from a human donor in a cohort sampled during active COVID-19.

The J gene is TRBJ2-7, the V gene TRBV5-5; 8 positions match TRBD2. Germline trimming cut 4 bases from V and 4 bases from J; bases unmatched to any gene: 10. CDR1 is SGHKS, CDR2 YYEKEE, per germline (reference sequence). This CDR3 has 15 residues. CDR3 DNA sequence: TGTGCCAGCAGCCCGGCCGGGACTAGGGGATACGAGCAGTACTTC. Translation: CASSPAGTRGYEQYF.

The V and J genes are TRBV7-2 and TRBJ2-3; 9 bases are a match to TRBD2. The CDR3 loop spans 16 amino acids. V lost 0 bases and J lost 1; bases outside the gene matches: 2. Germline assignment: CDR1 SGHTA and CDR2 FQGNSA. The CDR3 sequence: CASSLAGGRGTDTQYF. As DNA, the CDR3 is TGTGCCAGCAGCTTAGCGGGCGGGAGGGGCACAGATACGCAGTATTTT.

The rearrangement links TRBV5-5 to TRBJ2-5; a possible D gene is TRBD1 (5 bases). There are 14 residues in the CDR3. Trimming removed 3 bases from V and 2 bases from J, with 11 bases in between. The germline CDR1 and CDR2 sequences are SGHKS and YYEKEE (reference sequence). The CDR3 nucleotides read TGTGCCAGCAGCTCCCGGACATTTCAAGAGACCCAGTACTTC. Its translation is CASSSRTFQETQYF.

This clone came up many times. The chain combines TRBV30 with TRBJ1-2, with D hard to call. The V gene's germline CDR1 is GTSNPN and CDR2 SVGIG (reference sequence). There are 11 residues in the CDR3. The V and J ends lost 7 bases and 8 bases respectively, with 14 bases between them. Here the CDR3 reads CALSSPGGYTF. CDR3 nucleotides: TGTGCCTTATCCTCTCCCGGGGGCTACACCTTC.

A few counts support this clone. J is TRBJ1-5 and V is TRBV18, with D tentatively TRBD1 (5 bases). The CDR3 has 13 amino acids. The germline V gene has CDR1 KGHSH and CDR2 LQKENI. Trimming took off 3 bases at V and 9 bases at J, with 12 bases between the two ends. CDR3 nucleotide sequence: TGTGCCAGCTCACCCGGTGGGGCTAGGCCCCAGCATTTT. Its translation is CASSPGGARPQHF.

The chain recombines TRBV6-1 with TRBJ1-5, with D perhaps TRBD1 (5 bases). The length of the CDR3 is 19 residues. Trimming took 2 bases from V and 5 from J, leaving 25 bases between them. CDR1 and CDR2 (germline): MNHNS, SASEGT. The CDR3 DNA reads as TGTGCCAGCAGTGAAAAGAACCGCCCAGGTCTGGGGCTTTATCAGCCCCAGCATTTT. It encodes CASSEKNRPGLGLYQPQHF.

CDR3 loop: CASSLSQGSGNTIYF. The CDR3 DNA reads TGTGCCAGCAGCTTATCACAGGGCTCTGGAAACACCATATATTTT. The chain couples TRBV7-9 to TRBJ1-3; D may be TRBD1 (6 bases). The CDR3 consists of 15 residues. Germline V gives CDR1 SEHNR, CDR2 FQNEAQ (reference sequence). V was shortened by 2 bases and J by 0 bases, with 8 bases between the two germline ends.

The gene calls are TRBV30 and TRBJ2-7, with 11 bases aligning to TRBD1. Germline V gives CDR1 GTSNPN, CDR2 SVGIG (reference sequence). V shed 4 bases and J 6 bases; nucleotides not matched to a gene: 5. The CDR3 is made up of 13 amino acids. The CDR3: CAWTGQGASEQYF. The CDR3 coding sequence is TGTGCCTGGACTGGACAGGGGGCGAGCGAGCAGTACTTC.

This chain connects TRBV19 to TRBJ2-1, with unresolved D. This CDR3 contains 14 residues. From germline, CDR1 is LNHDA and CDR2 SQIVND (reference sequence). V lost 2 bases to trimming and J lost 7 bases, with 12 bases between them. CDR3 region: CASSIPRYSNEQFF. Here the CDR3 DNA reads TGTGCCAGTAGTATACCCAGGTATAGTAATGAGCAGTTCTTC.

In its sample, this clone was seen a few times. V usage is TRBV11-2 and J usage is TRBJ2-7, with TRBD1 matching 12 bases. The CDR3 consists of 16 residues. Unmatched junction bases numbered 5, after V lost 4 bases and J lost 1 base. CDR1 SGHAT and CDR2 FQNNGV come from the germline V gene. In DNA form, the CDR3 reads TGTGCCAGCAGCTCCGAGGGACAGGGGGCTTCCTACGAGCAGTACTTC. It codes for CASSSEGQGASYEQYF.

The chain uses TRBV6-6 and TRBJ2-5; 8 bases line up with TRBD2. This CDR3 has 16 residues. Losses at the gene ends were 7 bases for V and 2 bases for J; bases not matched to a gene: 12. Germline values: CDR1 MNHNY, CDR2 SVGAGI (reference sequence). The CDR3 bases are TGTGCCAGCATCCCCGGTGGGGTAGCGGGGCAAGAGACCCAGTACTTC. Amino acids: CASIPGGVAGQETQYF.

V is TRBV7-9 and J is TRBJ2-7; 11 nucleotides agree with TRBD2. Germline CDR1 is SEHNR and CDR2 is FQNEAQ (reference sequence). The CDR3 sequence is 16 residues long. V shed 6 bases and J 0 bases; nucleotides not matched to a gene: 7. Here the CDR3 reads CASRVLAGAVSYEQYF. CDR3 coding DNA: TGTGCCAGCAGGGTACTAGCGGGAGCCGTCTCCTACGAGCAGTACTTC.

This rearrangement joins TRBV7-2 to TRBJ2-3, with 11 bases fitting TRBD2. With V trimmed by 5 bases and J by 7 bases, 14 bases remained unmatched. Germline V gene sequence: CDR1 SGHTA, CDR2 FQGNSA. There are 17 residues in the CDR3. Written as DNA, the CDR3 is TGTGCCAGCAGCGGGCTTTTAGCGGGAGGGCGTCCCAATACGCAGTATTTT. Translated: CASSGLLAGGRPNTQYF. Complete variable domain (other parts from reference TRBV7-2 and TRBJ2-3): GAGVSQSPSNKVTEKGKDVELRCDPISGHTALYWYRQSLGQGLEFLIYFQGNSAPDKSGLPSDRFSAERTGGSVSTLTIQRTQQEDSAVYLCASSGLLAGGRPNTQYFGPGTRLTVL.

The chain couples TRBV29-1 to TRBJ1-4, with 7 positions matching TRBD1. The CDR3 covers 13 residues. Germline values: CDR1 SQVTM, CDR2 ANQGSEA. Unmatched junction bases numbered 5, after V lost 7 bases and J lost 3 bases. The CDR3: CSAATGPNEKLFF. The DNA of the CDR3 is TGCAGCGCTGCGACAGGGCCTAATGAAAAACTGTTTTTT.